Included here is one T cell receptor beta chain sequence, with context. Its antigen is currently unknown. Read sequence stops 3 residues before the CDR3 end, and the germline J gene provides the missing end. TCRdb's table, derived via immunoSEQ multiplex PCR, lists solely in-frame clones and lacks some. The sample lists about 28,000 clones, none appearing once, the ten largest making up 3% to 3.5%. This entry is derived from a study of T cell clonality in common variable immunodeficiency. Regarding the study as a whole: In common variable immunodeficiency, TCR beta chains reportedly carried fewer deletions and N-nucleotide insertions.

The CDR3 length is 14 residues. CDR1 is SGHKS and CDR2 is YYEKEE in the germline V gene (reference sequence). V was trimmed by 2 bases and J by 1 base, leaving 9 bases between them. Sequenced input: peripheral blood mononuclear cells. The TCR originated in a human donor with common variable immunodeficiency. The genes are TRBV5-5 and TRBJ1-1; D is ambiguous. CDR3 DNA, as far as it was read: TGTGCCAGCAGCTTCGGGGTAGGGAACACTGAA. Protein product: CASSFGVGNTE. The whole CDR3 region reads CASSFGVGNTEAFF.